These T cell receptor beta chains were read from a single sample in a study of a mutant IDH1 vaccine in newly diagnosed glioma. Using immunoSEQ multiplex PCR, the repertoire was profiled, and TCRdb retains in-frame clones only, with some absent. The data show under 60,000 clones, approximately 80% seen once. These receptors are not linked to any known antigen. The sequencing used PBMCs, collected from a glioma patient whose treatment included an IDH1 peptide vaccine. The receptors come from a woman in her 40s with glioma. Some clones in this sample may be carry-over from other donors' samples. The CDR3 runs from the conserved cysteine through the conserved F or W. The order of the fields is V gene, J gene, D gene, clone size, CDR3 DNA, CDR3 protein. D genes are given only for firm matches. Clone size is stated in some rows and not others, as once, few, many or a class when expanded.

TRBV4-2	TRBJ2-7	NA	NA	TGTGCCAGCAGCCAAAGGGGGGGAGACTACGAGCAGTACTTC	CASSQRGGDYEQYF
TRBV9	TRBJ1-1	TRBD1	NA	TGTGCCAGCAGCCTACAGGGGAGAGACACTGAAGCTTTCTTT	CASSLQGRDTEAFF
TRBV7-3	TRBJ1-1	NA	NA	TGTGCCAGCAGCTTCCTGGGCGCGAACACTGAAGCTTTCTTT	CASSFLGANTEAFF
TRBV6-1	TRBJ1-5	TRBD1	few	TGTGCCAGCAGACACAGGGGGAGCCAGCCCCAGCATTTT	CASRHRGSQPQHF
TRBV5-1	TRBJ1-2	NA	NA	TGCGCCAGCAGCTCATCGGGAGCCGGGAACTATGGCTACACCTTC	CASSSSGAGNYGYTF
TRBV7-9	TRBJ2-3	NA	few	TGTGCCAGCAGATTACCAGACAGGTTCGGGGATACGCAGTATTTT	CASRLPDRFGDTQYF
TRBV9	TRBJ2-7	TRBD1	NA	TGTGCCAGCAGCGTGGGGACAGCCCCCTCCTACGAGCAGTACTTC	CASSVGTAPSYEQYF
TRBV6-6	TRBJ1-1	NA	NA	TGTGCCAGCAGTTACGTCGGCCTGAACACTGAAGCTTTCTTT	CASSYVGLNTEAFF
TRBV25-1	TRBJ2-1	NA	NA	TGTGCCAGCAGTGACCCACGGGTGTCACACAATGAGCAGTTCTTC	CASSDPRVSHNEQFF
TRBV2	TRBJ1-2	NA	once	TGTGCCAGCAGTCCCATGGACAGTAACTATGGCTACACCTTC	CASSPMDSNYGYTF
TRBV19	TRBJ2-7	TRBD1	few	TGTGCCAGTAACCGGGACAGGGGGCTGGGCGAGCAGTACTTC	CASNRDRGLGEQYF
TRBV9	TRBJ2-7	NA	NA	TGTGCCAGCAGCGTAGAGGCGGTCCTTGCCTACGAGCAGTACTTC	CASSVEAVLAYEQYF
TRBV6-1	TRBJ1-1	NA	NA	TGTGCCTGCGAGGGACGGGGCACTGAAGCTTTCTTT	CACEGRGTEAFF
TRBV18	TRBJ2-2	NA	NA	TGTGCCAGCTCACAAGGGGGCACCGGGGAGCTGTTTTTT	CASSQGGTGELFF
TRBV5-1	TRBJ2-7	NA	NA	TGCGCCAGCAGCTTGTGGGGGGCTCGGGACGAGCAGTACTTC	CASSLWGARDEQYF
TRBV10-3	TRBJ2-7	NA	few	TGTGCCATCAGTGAGTCAGGCTACGAGCAGTACTTC	CAISESGYEQYF
TRBV7-2	TRBJ2-3	TRBD2	NA	TGTGCCAGCAGCCGTCGGACTAGCGGGGGCCTAACAGATACGCAGTATTTT	CASSRRTSGGLTDTQYF
TRBV2	TRBJ1-5	NA	NA	TGTGCCAGCAGTGAACGCCGTCCCGGGACATCAGGGAATCAGCCCCAGCATTTT	CASSERRPGTSGNQPQHF
TRBV2	TRBJ1-3	NA	few	TGTGCCAGCAGTGAGCAGGGAGTAGGAAACACCATATATTTT	CASSEQGVGNTIYF